This entry describes one T cell receptor (beta chain). Antigen unknown. Time point meaning: newly diagnosed GD, antithyroid drugs for less than 3 months. Scientists built the TCR library using RNA that was extracted from PBMCs. This sample was included in a study of regulatory T cells in long-lasting Graves disease. Points from the study as a whole: TRBV28 was favored in persistent disease, as were TRBJ1-2 and TRBJ2-5.

Germline assignment: CDR1 MNHEY and CDR2 SMNVEV (reference sequence). The CDR3 sequence is 16 residues long. The V end was cut by 4 bases, the J end by 5 bases, with 21 bases between. Sequencing libraries for TCR beta were prepared with iRepertoire HTBI primers and Arm-PCR of CDR3 regions. TCRdb used MiXCR to reprocess the multiplex PCR reads, holding one entry per CDR3 protein. In the table there are about 620,000 distinct CDR3 sequences, 15% to 20% of which are singletons. In addition, the sample was reused for a study of T cells in Graves' hyperthyroidism and ophthalmopathy.

Here the sequenced sample was peripheral blood mononuclear cells (PBMCs), taken at new diagnosis, from a patient treated with antithyroid drugs. The clonotype was recovered from a woman aged 25 to 39 with Graves disease. The V and J genes are TRBV27 and TRBJ2-7, with TRBD2 as a possible D gene (7 bases). The CDR3 DNA follows: TGTGCCAGCAGTTCCGGGGGCACCGGGGAGGGTGACGAGCAGTACTTC. This codes for CASSSGGTGEGDEQYF.